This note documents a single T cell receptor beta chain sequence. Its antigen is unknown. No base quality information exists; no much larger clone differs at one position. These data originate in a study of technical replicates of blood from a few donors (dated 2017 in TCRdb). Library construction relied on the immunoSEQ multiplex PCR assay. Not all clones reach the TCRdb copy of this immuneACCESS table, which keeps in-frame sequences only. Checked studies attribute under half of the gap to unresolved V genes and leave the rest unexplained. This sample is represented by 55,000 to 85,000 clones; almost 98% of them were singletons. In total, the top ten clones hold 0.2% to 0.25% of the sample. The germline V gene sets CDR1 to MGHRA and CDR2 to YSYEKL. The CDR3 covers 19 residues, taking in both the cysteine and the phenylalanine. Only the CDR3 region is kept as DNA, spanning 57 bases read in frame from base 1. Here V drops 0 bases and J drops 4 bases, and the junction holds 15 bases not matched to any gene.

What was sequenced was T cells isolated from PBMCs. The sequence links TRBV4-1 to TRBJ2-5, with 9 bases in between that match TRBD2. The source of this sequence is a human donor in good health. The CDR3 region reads CASSQDPLAGFRGRETQYF. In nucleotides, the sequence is TGCGCCAGCAGCCAAGATCCCCTAGCGGGGTTTAGGGGGAGAGAGACCCAGTACTTC.